The 23 T cell receptor beta chains reported below all come from one sample, sequenced in a study of blood T cell repertoires in COVID-19. TCRdb keeps only in-frame clones here, not all; method: immunoSEQ multiplex PCR. This sample carries 270,000 or so clones, 89% of them seen once, and the ten largest clones take over 8.5%. The sample was peripheral blood. These receptors were taken from a woman aged 30 to 39 with COVID-19, enrolled during active disease.

The chain uses TRBV7-2 and TRBJ1-1; 10 bases line up with TRBD1. The germline V gene has CDR1 SGHTA and CDR2 FQGNSA. The CDR3 contains 15 residues. V trimming: 5 bases; J trimming: 1 base; junction bases outside the gene matches: 4. In DNA form, the CDR3 reads TGTGCCAGCAGCATGGACAGGGGGAGGAACACTGAAGCTTTCTTT. Translation: CASSMDRGRNTEAFF.

The rearrangement uses TRBV28 and TRBJ2-7; D is unresolved. V lost 6 bases and J lost 3, with 9 bases in between. The germline CDR1 and CDR2 sequences are MDHEN and SYDVKM. The CDR3 has 12 amino acids. CDR3 in amino acids: CASSQTFYEQYF. The DNA for the CDR3 is TGTGCCAGCAGCCAAACATTCTACGAGCAGTACTTC.

The chain recombines TRBV19 with TRBJ2-5; 9 positions match TRBD1. The CDR3 contains 16 residues. V dropped 4 bases and J dropped 1; count of bases not matched to a gene: 7. Germline-derived CDR1 and CDR2 are LNHDA and SQIVND (reference sequence). CDR3 residues: CASSTSGTGIQETQYF. In DNA, the CDR3 is TGTGCCAGTAGTACCTCCGGGACAGGGATCCAAGAGACCCAGTACTTC.

This chain connects TRBV19 to TRBJ1-2, with TRBD1 matching 8 bases. The CDR3 is made up of 16 amino acids. Germline assignment: CDR1 LNHDA and CDR2 SQIVND (reference sequence). V trimming: 6 bases; J trimming: 8 bases; junction bases outside the gene matches: 17. CDR3 sequence: CASRRGRGQQVYGYTF. The CDR3 nucleotides are TGTGCCAGTAGGCGAGGCAGGGGGCAACAAGTCTACGGCTACACCTTC.

The genes are TRBV10-3 and TRBJ2-3; 7 bases line up with TRBD2. The V segment lost 0 bases and the J segment 4 bases; nucleotides outside the gene matches: 4. CDR3 size: 15 residues. Germline loops: CDR1 ENHRY, CDR2 SYGVKD. The CDR3, as DNA: TGTGCCATCAGTGAGTCGATAGCGGGTGCAGATACGCAGTATTTT. Its protein is CAISESIAGADTQYF.

The chain links TRBV12-3 or TRBV12-4 to TRBJ1-2, with 11 bases fitting TRBD1. This CDR3 is built from 13 residues. V was clipped by 3 bases and J by 8 bases; unmatched bases: 2. As DNA, the CDR3 is TGTGCCAGCAGTTTCCGGGACAGGGGGGGCTACACCTTC. Its protein is CASSFRDRGGYTF.

As to this clone: Other DNA sequences in this sample translate to the same CDR3. The rearrangement links TRBV18 to TRBJ1-4; TRBD1 is a possible D gene (6 bases). This CDR3 contains 14 residues. Germline CDR1 KGHSH, CDR2 LQKENI. The V end lost 3 bases, the J end lost 4 bases, and 9 bases lay between the germline ends. CDR3 region: CASSPGQLNEKLFF. The CDR3 DNA sequence: TGTGCCAGCTCACCCGGACAGCTTAATGAAAAACTGTTTTTT.

The J gene is TRBJ2-5, the V gene TRBV3-1 (or the pseudogene TRBV3-2); the match to TRBD1 covers 7 bases. This CDR3 comprises 13 residues. The trim removed 1 base at V and 10 bases at J, leaving 6 bases unmatched. Germline CDR1 and CDR2: LGHDT and YNNKEL (reference sequence). In nucleotides, the CDR3 is TGTGCCAGCAGCCAAGGCCCCGCAGGGGGCCAGTACTTC. Translating gives CASSQGPAGGQYF.

The chain is built from TRBV5-8 and TRBJ1-3; no definite D call. CDR1 SGHTS and CDR2 YDEGEE come from the germline V gene. This CDR3 has 11 amino acids. Trimming shortened V by 4 bases and J by 8 bases, and 7 bases separated the two germline ends. The CDR3 coding sequence is TGTGCCAGCAGCCTGTCTGACACCATATATTTT. Translated: CASSLSDTIYF. The full variable domain, with the rest looked up from reference TRBV5-8 and TRBJ1-3, is EAGVTQSPTHLIKTRGQQATLRCSPISGHTSVYWYQQALGLGLQFLLWYDEGEERNRGNFPPRFSGRQFPNYSSELNVNALELEDSALYLCASSLSDTIYFGEGSWLTVV.

V is TRBV3-1 (or the pseudogene TRBV3-2) and J is TRBJ2-1; no clear D. Per the germline V gene, CDR1 is LGHDT and CDR2 is YNNKEL (reference sequence). V lost 1 base and J 9 bases, leaving 7 bases between the germline ends. The CDR3 spans 12 residues. The CDR3 coding sequence is TGTGCCAGCAGCCAAGCTGGAGTTGAGCAGTTCTTC. This codes for CASSQAGVEQFF.

The rearrangement uses TRBV11-2 and TRBJ2-2; the D gene is possibly TRBD2 (5 bases). The CDR3 has 12 amino acids. Germline V lookup: CDR1 SGHAT, CDR2 FQNNGV. CDR3 region: CGLAGNTGELFF. CDR3 DNA sequence: TGTGGGTTGGCGGGGAACACCGGGGAGCTGTTTTTT.

J is TRBJ1-5 and V is TRBV27; TRBD1 agrees at 8 bases. This CDR3 contains 17 residues. V shed 5 bases, J shed 0 bases, and the junction held 9 bases outside the gene matches. Germline V CDR1 and CDR2: MNHEY, SMNVEV (reference sequence). The chain's CDR3 is CASSPRVDRVSNQPQHF. The DNA for the CDR3 is TGTGCCAGCAGTCCACGGGTGGACAGGGTTAGCAATCAGCCCCAGCATTTT.

In regard to this clone: The sample has other DNA sequences that encode this CDR3 too. The chain couples TRBV5-1 to TRBJ1-2, with TRBD1 identical over 9 bases. This CDR3 region has 14 residues. Trimming cost V 2 bases and J 3 bases; bases outside gene matches: 2. The germline V gene has CDR1 SGHRS and CDR2 YFSETQ. CDR3 sequence (DNA): TGCGCCAGCAGCTTCACAGGGGGCGACTATGGCTACACCTTC. Translating it yields CASSFTGGDYGYTF.

CDR3 amino acids: CASSRQGPNSPLHF. The CDR3 nucleotides read TGTGCCAGCAGCCGACAGGGACCTAATTCACCCCTCCACTTT. The chain carries TRBV7-9 and TRBJ1-6; 7 positions match TRBD1. V dropped 5 bases and J dropped 6; count of bases not matched to a gene: 4. The germline V gene has CDR1 SEHNR and CDR2 FQNEAQ (reference sequence). The CDR3 extends over 14 amino acids.

This clone is a singleton in its sample. The chain joins TRBV4-1 to TRBJ1-2; TRBD1 is a possible D gene (6 bases). Trimming removed 2 bases from V and 7 bases from J, with 17 bases in between. CDR1 is MGHRA, CDR2 YSYEKL, per germline. The CDR3 sequence is 15 residues long. This CDR3 reads CASSQLLDSKFGYTF. CDR3 coding DNA: TGCGCCAGCAGCCAACTTCTGGACAGTAAGTTTGGCTACACCTTC.

The rearrangement uses TRBV7-9 and TRBJ2-7, with a possible D match to TRBD2 (5 bases). Germline V CDR1 and CDR2: SEHNR, FQNEAQ (reference sequence). There are 14 residues in the CDR3. Trimming cost V 5 bases and J 4 bases, with 15 bases left between them. This chain's CDR3 is CASSPEVASYEQYF. In nucleotides, the CDR3 is TGTGCCAGCAGCCCCGAAGTAGCGTCGTACGAGCAGTACTTC.

V usage is TRBV6-5 and J usage is TRBJ2-4; possible D gene TRBD1, 6 bases. The CDR3 covers 14 residues. The germline gives CDR1 MNHEY, CDR2 SVGAGI. V was clipped by 8 bases and J by 0 bases, with 11 bases between them. Written as DNA, the CDR3 is TGTGCCAGCCAGGGGAATTTAGCCAAAAACATTCAGTACTTC. It yields the protein CASQGNLAKNIQYF.

This clone is a singleton in its sample. The chain links TRBV10-3 to TRBJ1-5; 9 nucleotides align to TRBD1. V was clipped by 2 bases and J by 7 bases; unmatched bases: 6. The germline CDR1 and CDR2 sequences are ENHRY and SYGVKD. CDR3 size: 15 residues. CDR3 in amino acids: CAISEGTGKDQPQHF. CDR3 nucleotide sequence: TGTGCCATCAGTGAGGGGACAGGGAAGGACCAGCCCCAGCATTTT.

J is TRBJ1-1 and V is TRBV18, with a tentative D call TRBD1 (6 bases). Trimming shortened V by 4 bases and J by 6 bases, and 12 bases separated the two germline ends. The CDR3 length is 13 residues. Germline CDR1 KGHSH, CDR2 LQKENI. The CDR3 protein is CASSQRGQSEAFF. The CDR3 nucleotides are TGTGCCAGCTCACAACGAGGACAGTCTGAAGCTTTCTTT.

The chain combines TRBV19 with TRBJ1-1, with no clear D. With 7 bases removed from V and 1 base from J, the gap between germline ends came to 10 bases. Germline lookup yields CDR1 LNHDA and CDR2 SQIVND (reference sequence). This CDR3 spans 13 amino acids. CDR3 bases: TGTGCCAGTAAGAAGGAGGCGAACACTGAAGCTTTCTTT. Its translation is CASKKEANTEAFF. Full variable domain (outside the CDR3, taken from reference TRBV19 and TRBJ1-1): DGGITQSPKYLFRKEGQNVTLSCEQNLNHDAMYWYRQDPGQGLRLIYYSQIVNDFQKGDIAEGYSVSREKKESFPLTVTSAQKNPTAFYLCASKKEANTEAFFGQGTRLTVV.

This chain links TRBV11-2 with TRBJ2-5; TRBD2 agrees at 7 bases. CDR3 length: 11 residues. CDR1 and CDR2 from the germline V gene are SGHAT and FQNNGV. With 2 bases clipped from V and 9 bases from J, the junction kept 0 bases outside the gene matches. CDR3 nucleotide sequence: TGTGCCAGCAGCTTAAGCGGGGCCCAGTACTTC. Protein: CASSLSGAQYF.

CDR3 in DNA: TGTGCCAGTAGTATAGTTTCAGGGGCCGGGGAGCTGTTTTTT. Amino acids: CASSIVSGAGELFF. The V gene is TRBV19, the J gene TRBJ2-2; maybe TRBD1 (6 bases). V gave up 1 base and J gave up 6 bases, with 9 bases separating them. Per germline, CDR1 LNHDA and CDR2 SQIVND (reference sequence). The CDR3 is 14 residues long. Full variable domain (rest looked up from reference TRBV19 and TRBJ2-2): DGGITQSPKYLFRKEGQNVTLSCEQNLNHDAMYWYRQDPGQGLRLIYYSQIVNDFQKGDIAEGYSVSREKKESFPLTVTSAQKNPTAFYLCASSIVSGAGELFFGEGSRLTVL.

The V gene is TRBV9, the J gene TRBJ2-5; 8 bases are shared with TRBD2. With 3 bases clipped from V and 1 base from J, the junction kept 20 bases outside the gene matches. In germline, CDR1 is SGDLS, CDR2 YYNGEE. The CDR3 loop spans 20 amino acids. The CDR3 DNA reads as TGTGCCAGCAGCGCCTCACGGTTATCTCTTAGCGGGGATATCCAAGAGACCCAGTACTTC. Protein sequence: CASSASRLSLSGDIQETQYF.